This T cell receptor beta chain is drawn from a study of blood T cell repertoires in COVID-19 (dated by TCRdb to about 2020). In the study overall: Samples covering the acute and convalescent phases of COVID-19 were provided by collaborators in the United States, Italy and Spain. The prospective study material was composed of cDNA or gDNA derived from T cells, B-cell-depleted T cells, or PBMCs. Deeply sampled blood TCRbeta repertoires from subjects exposed to, actively infected with, or recovered from COVID-19 were included in the dataset. The repertoires were released in a freely available public database intended as a resource for research on the immune response to SARS-CoV-2. Samples came from the ongoing ImmuneRACE study (first 160 participants) plus 1,254 subjects from 6 global collaborators. Sample metadata almost always included a de-identified subject ID, COVID-19 status, age in years and sex. Where available, HLA class I and class II types were obtained from metadata supplied by the sample provider rather than from assay-based typing.

V has 4 bases trimmed and J has 7 bases trimmed; junction bases matching no gene number 17. The CDR3 goes from the cysteine to the phenylalanine over 18 residues. The kept DNA is CDR3 alone, 54 bases in frame from the first base. The germline V gene provides CDR1 SGHDT and CDR2 YYEEEE. General study outcomes and caveats: The quantity of clinical and demographic metadata differed by source and by participant and was supplied without curation.

TCRbeta CDR3 regions were amplified from genomic DNA by means of the immunoSEQ Assay, a bias-controlled multiplex PCR. Per the original workflow: The number of nucleated cells in each sample was estimated by amplification of reference gene primers within the assay. To quantify the absolute abundance of each unique TCRbeta CDR3 rearrangement, sequence reads were collapsed and filtered. For each sample, productive Simpson clonality was calculated as the square root of Simpson's diversity index across productive rearrangements. TCRdb limited this immuneACCESS table to in-frame rearrangements with V and J called. A share of clones is missing; checked studies link under half to unresolved V genes, and the rest is unexplained. Clonal size and the V and J genes are those of that table, whereas D and trimming came from the DNA. The sample includes roughly 70,000 clones, with around nine tenths observed a single time. Clones ranked in the top ten supply 8.5% of the sample.

A word on this clone: No cognate antigen has been identified for it. There are no base qualities to consult, and no much larger clone falls within one base.

Each collaborating institution followed its own protocols to collect whole blood in K2EDTA tubes. Collaborator samples were shipped for TCRbeta analysis as frozen whole blood, isolated PBMCs, or DNA extracted from either sample type. The sequenced sample consisted of peripheral blood. The TCR was taken from a human donor in a cohort sampled during active COVID-19. The chain is assembled from TRBV5-6 and TRBJ1-6; 7 central nucleotides agree with TRBD1. The sequenced DNA is TGTGCCAGCAGCCTATCGTTACAGGGGACCTCGGAGAATTCACCCCTCCACTTT. The resulting protein is CASSLSLQGTSENSPLHF. This CDR3, with the reference TRBV5-6 and TRBJ1-6 proteins standing in past its ends, gives the full variable domain DAGVTQSPTHLIKTRGQQVTLRCSPKSGHDTVSWYQQALGQGPQFIFQYYEEEERQRGNFPDRFSGHQFPNYSSELNVNALLLGDSALYLCASSLSLQGTSENSPLHFGNGTRLTVT.